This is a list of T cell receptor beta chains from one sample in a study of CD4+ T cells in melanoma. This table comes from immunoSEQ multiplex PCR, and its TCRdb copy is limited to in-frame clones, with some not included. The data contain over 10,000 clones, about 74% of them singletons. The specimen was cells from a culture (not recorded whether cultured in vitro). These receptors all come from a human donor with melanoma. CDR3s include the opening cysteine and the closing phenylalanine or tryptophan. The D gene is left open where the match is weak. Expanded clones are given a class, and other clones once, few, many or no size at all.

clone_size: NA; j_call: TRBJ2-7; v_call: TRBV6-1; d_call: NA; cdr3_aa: CASPDSYEQYF; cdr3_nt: TGTGCCAGCCCAGACTCCTACGAGCAGTACTTC
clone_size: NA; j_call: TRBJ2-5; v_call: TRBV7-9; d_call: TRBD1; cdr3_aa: CASSSNPGDRGETQYF; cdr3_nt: TGTGCCAGCAGCTCAAACCCCGGGGACAGGGGAGAGACCCAGTACTTC
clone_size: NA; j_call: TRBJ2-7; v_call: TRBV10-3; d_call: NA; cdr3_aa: CASSSGRQYEQYF; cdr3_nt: TGTGCCAGCAGTTCAGGGCGTCAGTACGAGCAGTACTTC
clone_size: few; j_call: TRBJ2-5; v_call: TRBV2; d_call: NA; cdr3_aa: CASSEASDQETQYF; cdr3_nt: TGTGCCAGCAGTGAAGCGTCAGACCAAGAGACCCAGTACTTC
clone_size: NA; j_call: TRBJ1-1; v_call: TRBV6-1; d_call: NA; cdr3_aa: CASTRALYTEAFF; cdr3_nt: TGTGCCAGCACCAGAGCCTTATACACTGAAGCTTTCTTT
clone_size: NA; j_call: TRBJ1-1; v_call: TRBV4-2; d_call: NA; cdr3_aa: CASSQRTQNTEAFF; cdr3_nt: TGTGCCAGCAGCCAAAGGACTCAGAACACTGAAGCTTTCTTT
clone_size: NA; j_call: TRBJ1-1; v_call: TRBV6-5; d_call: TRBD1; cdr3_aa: CASSYRTGRNTEAFF; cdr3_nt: TGTGCCAGCAGTTACCGGACAGGGCGGAACACTGAAGCTTTCTTT
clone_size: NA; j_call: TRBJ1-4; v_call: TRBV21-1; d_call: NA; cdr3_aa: CARGRTFSPEKLFF; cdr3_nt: TGTGCCAGGGGCCGGACCTTCTCCCCTGAAAAACTGTTTTTT
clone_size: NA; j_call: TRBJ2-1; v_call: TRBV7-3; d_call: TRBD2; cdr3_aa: CASSLNPRGGQSKQFF; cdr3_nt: TGTGCCAGCAGCTTAAATCCGCGGGGGGGCCAGAGTAAGCAGTTCTTC
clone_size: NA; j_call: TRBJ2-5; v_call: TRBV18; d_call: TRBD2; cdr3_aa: CASSPRLAGGLWETQYF; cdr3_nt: TGTGCCAGCTCACCGCGACTAGCGGGGGGGCTTTGGGAGACCCAGTACTTC
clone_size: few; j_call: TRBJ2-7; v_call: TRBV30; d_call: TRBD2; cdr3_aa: CAWGWGLAGRYEQYF; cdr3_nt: TGTGCCTGGGGCTGGGGGCTAGCGGGGCGGTACGAGCAGTACTTC
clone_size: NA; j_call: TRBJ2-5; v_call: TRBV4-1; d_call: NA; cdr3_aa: CASSPSGGSGDRTQYF; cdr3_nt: TGCGCCAGCAGCCCGTCGGGAGGAAGCGGGGACAGGACCCAGTACTTC
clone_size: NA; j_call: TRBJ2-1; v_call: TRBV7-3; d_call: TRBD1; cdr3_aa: CASSLDRHNEQFF; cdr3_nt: TGTGCCAGCAGCCTGGACAGGCACAATGAGCAGTTCTTC
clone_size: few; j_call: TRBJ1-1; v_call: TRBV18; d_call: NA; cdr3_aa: CASSPMGQNRRAFF; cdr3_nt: TGTGCCAGCTCACCGATGGGGCAGAACCGAAGAGCTTTCTTT
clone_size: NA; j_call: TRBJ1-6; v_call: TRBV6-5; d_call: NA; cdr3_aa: CASSSSGRSRSPLHF; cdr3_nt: TGTGCCAGCAGTTCTTCAGGCCGGTCTCGATCACCCCTCCACTTT
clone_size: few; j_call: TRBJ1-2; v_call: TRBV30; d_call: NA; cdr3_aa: CAWNHRYGYTF; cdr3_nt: TGTGCCTGGAACCACAGATATGGCTACACCTTC
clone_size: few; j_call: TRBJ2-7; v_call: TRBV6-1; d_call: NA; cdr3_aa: CASTLTGSSYEQYF; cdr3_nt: TGTGCCAGCACCTTGACCGGGAGCTCCTACGAGCAGTACTTC
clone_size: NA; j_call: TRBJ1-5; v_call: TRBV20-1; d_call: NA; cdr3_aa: CSARVSGPQHF; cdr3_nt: TGCAGTGCTAGAGTAAGCGGGCCCCAGCATTTT
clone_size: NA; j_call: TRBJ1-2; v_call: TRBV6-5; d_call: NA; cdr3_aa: CASSLQTGFNYGYTF; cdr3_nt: TGTGCCAGCAGCCTACAAACAGGTTTTAACTATGGCTACACCTTC
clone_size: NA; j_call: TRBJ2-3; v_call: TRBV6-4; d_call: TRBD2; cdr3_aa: CASSELAGADTQYF; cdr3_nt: TGTGCCAGCAGTGAATTAGCGGGGGCCGATACGCAGTATTTT
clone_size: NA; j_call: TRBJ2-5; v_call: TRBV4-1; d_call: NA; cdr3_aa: CASSRLSAVLETQYF; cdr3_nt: TGCGCCAGCAGCCGATTATCCGCAGTTCTCGAGACCCAGTACTTC
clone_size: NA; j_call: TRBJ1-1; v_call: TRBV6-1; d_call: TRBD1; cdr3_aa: CASSEDRGVTEAFF; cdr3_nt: TGTGCCAGCAGTGAGGACAGGGGGGTCACTGAAGCTTTCTTT
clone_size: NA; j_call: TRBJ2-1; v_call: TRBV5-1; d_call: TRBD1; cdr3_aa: CASSLQGAAYNEQFF; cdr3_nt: TGCGCCAGCAGCTTGCAGGGGGCCGCCTACAATGAGCAGTTCTTC
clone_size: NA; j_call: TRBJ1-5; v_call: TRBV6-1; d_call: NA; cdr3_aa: CASSAGEGQPQHF; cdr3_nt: TGCGCCAGCAGTGCGGGTGAGGGACAGCCCCAGCATTTT
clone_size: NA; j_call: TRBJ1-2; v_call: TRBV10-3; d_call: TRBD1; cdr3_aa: CAISEFESGTGPNYGYTF; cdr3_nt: TGTGCCATCAGTGAGTTCGAATCCGGGACAGGACCCAACTATGGCTACACCTTC
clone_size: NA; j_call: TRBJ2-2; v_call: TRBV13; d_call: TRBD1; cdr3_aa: CAGAGGNTGELFF; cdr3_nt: TGTGCTGGAGCAGGGGGCAACACCGGGGAGCTGTTTTTT
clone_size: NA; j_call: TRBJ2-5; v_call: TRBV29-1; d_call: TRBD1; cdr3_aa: CSVEAGQGLTRTQETQYF; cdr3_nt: TGCAGCGTTGAGGCAGGACAGGGCCTGACGAGGACCCAAGAGACCCAGTACTTC
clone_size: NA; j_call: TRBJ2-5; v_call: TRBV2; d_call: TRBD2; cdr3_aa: CASSETGLGPETQYF; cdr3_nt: TGTGCCAGCAGTGAAACGGGACTAGGTCCAGAGACCCAGTACTTC
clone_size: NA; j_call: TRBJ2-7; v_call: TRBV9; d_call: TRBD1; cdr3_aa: CASSVSGTGAYEQYF; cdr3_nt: TGTGCCAGCAGCGTCTCCGGGACAGGGGCCTACGAGCAGTACTTC
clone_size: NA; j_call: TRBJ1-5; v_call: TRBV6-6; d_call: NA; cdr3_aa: CATRVYTNQPQHF; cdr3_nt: TGTGCCACCAGAGTTTACACGAATCAGCCCCAGCATTTT
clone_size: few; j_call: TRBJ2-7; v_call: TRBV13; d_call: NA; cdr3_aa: CASSSTGRYSYEQYF; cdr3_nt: TGTGCCAGCAGCTCGACGGGCAGGTACTCCTACGAGCAGTACTTC
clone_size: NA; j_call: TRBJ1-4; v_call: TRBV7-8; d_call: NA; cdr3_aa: CASSFSRLMNEKLFF; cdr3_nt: TGTGCCAGCAGCTTCTCACGACTGATGAATGAAAAACTGTTTTTT